This entry concerns a single T cell receptor beta chain. The antigen is unknown. Repertoires were generated with immunoSEQ multiplex PCR, while TCRdb's copy carries only in-frame clones and drops some. This table has around 11,000 clones, 70% to 85% appearing once. Unexposed donor CD4+ T cells date from about 2011-2018, before the COVID-19 pandemic. Isolation of CD4+ T cells took place after approximately 10 days in culture. Testing used SARS-CoV-2 S/N and four cold-coronavirus spikes on unexposed-donor CD4+ T cells, cells permitting. These data come from a study of CD4 T cells in relation to SARS-CoV-2 and coronaviruses. Overall study context: Controls used an HIV-1 Nef peptide pool or no peptide. Shared crossreactive spike epitopes were mapped to their HLA restriction.

In germline, CDR1 is MNHNS, CDR2 SASEGT. The CDR3 has 16 residues. V lost 0 bases and J 8 bases, leaving 19 bases between the germline ends. Study-wide points: About 65% of donors had memory CD4+ clonotypes crossrecognizing SARS-CoV-2 and common cold coronavirus spike.

This TCR was recovered from a human donor in good health. Sequenced sample: CD4+ T cells from PBMCs, cultured in vitro. The gene calls are TRBV6-1 and TRBJ1-1; possible D gene TRBD1, 6 bases. Here the CDR3 DNA reads TGTGCCAGCAGTGAAGCGTTGGGTGGGGGCTCCCTCGAAGCTTTCTTT. Its translation is CASSEALGGGSLEAFF.